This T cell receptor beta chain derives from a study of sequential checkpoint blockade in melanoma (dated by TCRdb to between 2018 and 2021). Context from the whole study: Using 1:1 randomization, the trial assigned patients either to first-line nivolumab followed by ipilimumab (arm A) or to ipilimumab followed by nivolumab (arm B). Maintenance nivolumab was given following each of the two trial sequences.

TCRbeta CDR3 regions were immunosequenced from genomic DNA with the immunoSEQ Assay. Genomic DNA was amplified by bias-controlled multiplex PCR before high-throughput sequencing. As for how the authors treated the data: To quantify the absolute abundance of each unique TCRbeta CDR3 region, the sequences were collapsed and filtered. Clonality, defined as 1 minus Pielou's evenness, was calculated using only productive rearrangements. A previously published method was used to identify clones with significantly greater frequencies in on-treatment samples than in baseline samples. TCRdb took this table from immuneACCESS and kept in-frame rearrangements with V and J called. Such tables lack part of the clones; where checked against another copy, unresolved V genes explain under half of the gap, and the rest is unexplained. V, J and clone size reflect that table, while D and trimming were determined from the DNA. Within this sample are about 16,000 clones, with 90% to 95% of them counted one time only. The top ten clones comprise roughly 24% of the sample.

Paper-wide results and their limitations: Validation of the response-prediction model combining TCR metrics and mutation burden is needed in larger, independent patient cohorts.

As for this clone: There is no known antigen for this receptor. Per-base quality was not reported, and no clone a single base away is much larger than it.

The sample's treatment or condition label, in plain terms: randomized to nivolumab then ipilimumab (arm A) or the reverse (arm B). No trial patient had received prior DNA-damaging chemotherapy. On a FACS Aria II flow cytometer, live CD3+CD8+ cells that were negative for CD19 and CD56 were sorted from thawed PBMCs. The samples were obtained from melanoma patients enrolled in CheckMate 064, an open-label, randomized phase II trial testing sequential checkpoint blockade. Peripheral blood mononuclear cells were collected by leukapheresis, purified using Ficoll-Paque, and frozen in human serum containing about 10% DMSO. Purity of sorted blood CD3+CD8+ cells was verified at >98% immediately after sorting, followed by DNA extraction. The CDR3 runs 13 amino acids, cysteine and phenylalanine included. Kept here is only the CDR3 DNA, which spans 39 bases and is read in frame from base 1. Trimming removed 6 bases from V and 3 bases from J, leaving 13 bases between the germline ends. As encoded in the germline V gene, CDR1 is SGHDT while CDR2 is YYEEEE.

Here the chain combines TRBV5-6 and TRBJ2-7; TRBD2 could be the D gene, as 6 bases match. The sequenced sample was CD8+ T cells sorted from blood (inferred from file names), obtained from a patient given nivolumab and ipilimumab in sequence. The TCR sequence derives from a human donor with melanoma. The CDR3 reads CASNGGISYEQYF. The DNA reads TGTGCCAGCAATGGCGGGATTAGCTACGAGCAGTACTTC. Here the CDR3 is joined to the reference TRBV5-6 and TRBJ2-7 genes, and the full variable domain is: DAGVTQSPTHLIKTRGQQVTLRCSPKSGHDTVSWYQQALGQGPQFIFQYYEEEERQRGNFPDRFSGHQFPNYSSELNVNALLLGDSALYLCASNGGISYEQYFGPGTRLTVT.